The 8 T cell receptor beta chains listed next were all sequenced from one sample in a study of blood T cell repertoires in COVID-19. Profiling relied on immunoSEQ multiplex PCR, and the TCRdb table lists in-frame clones only, not all of them. Among fewer than 350,000 clones listed, about 90% were seen once. The sequenced sample consisted of peripheral blood. These TCRs come from a woman aged 45-65 years who had recovered from COVID-19.

Of note for this clone: The same CDR3 is also encoded by other DNA sequences in this sample. The J gene is TRBJ1-1, the V gene TRBV9; D not certain. The length of the CDR3 is 13 residues. The ends were cut back, 0 bases at V and 1 base at J, with 4 bases in the middle. CDR1 SGDLS and CDR2 YYNGEE come from the germline V gene. The CDR3 coding sequence is TGTGCCAGCAGCGTAGGGCCGAACACTGAAGCTTTCTTT. Residues: CASSVGPNTEAFF.

This clone showed up just once. The rearrangement joins TRBV9 to TRBJ2-7; perhaps TRBD2 as D (5 bases). The CDR3 is 15 residues long. V was clipped by 4 bases and J by 0 bases, with 14 bases between them. Germline assignment: CDR1 SGDLS and CDR2 YYNGEE. The CDR3 region is CASSRTLGHSYEQYF. CDR3 coding DNA: TGTGCCAGCAGCCGGACTTTAGGGCACTCCTACGAGCAGTACTTC. The full variable domain, rest sourced from reference TRBV9 and TRBJ2-7, is DSGVTQTPKHLITATGQRVTLRCSPRSGDLSVYWYQQSLDQGLQFLIQYYNGEERAKGNILERFSAQQFPDLHSELNLSSLELGDSALYFCASSRTLGHSYEQYFGPGTRLTVT.

The chain is built from TRBV19 and TRBJ2-1; 7 bases map to TRBD2. Germline lookup yields CDR1 LNHDA and CDR2 SQIVND (reference sequence). With V trimmed by 4 bases and J by 10 bases, 10 bases remained unmatched. The CDR3 is made up of 14 amino acids. The CDR3 DNA is TGTGCCAGTAGTAACGGACTAGTTCAAAAGGAGCAGTTCTTC. This sequence encodes CASSNGLVQKEQFF. The entire variable domain, with the rest obtained from reference TRBV19 and TRBJ2-1, is as follows: DGGITQSPKYLFRKEGQNVTLSCEQNLNHDAMYWYRQDPGQGLRLIYYSQIVNDFQKGDIAEGYSVSREKKESFPLTVTSAQKNPTAFYLCASSNGLVQKEQFFGPGTRLTVL.

V gene TRBV28 combines with J gene TRBJ2-7; possibly TRBD1 for D (5 bases). This CDR3 has 13 residues. Germline-derived CDR1 and CDR2 are MDHEN and SYDVKM. The V and J ends lost 5 bases and 2 bases respectively, with 10 bases between them. The CDR3 here is CASSATATYEQYF. Here the CDR3 DNA reads TGTGCCAGCAGTGCGACAGCGACCTACGAGCAGTACTTC. Full variable domain (missing parts from reference TRBV28 and TRBJ2-7): DVKVTQSSRYLVKRTGEKVFLECVQDMDHENMFWYRQDPGLGLRLIYFSYDVKMKEKGDIPEGYSVSREKKERFSLILESASTNQTSMYLCASSATATYEQYFGPGTRLTVT.

The V gene is TRBV5-1, the J gene TRBJ1-4; D perhaps matches TRBD1 (6 bases). Trimming removed 0 bases from V and 12 bases from J, with 18 bases in between. CDR3 length: 15 amino acids. Germline-derived CDR1 and CDR2 are SGHRS and YFSETQ. The CDR3 coding sequence is TGCGCCAGCAGCTTGGTCGGAGGGGGGGAGAATGAACTGTTTTTT. It translates to CASSLVGGGENELFF.

The chain uses TRBV11-3 and TRBJ2-3; D is ambiguous. The CDR3 spans 15 residues. The germline V gene has CDR1 SGHNT and CDR2 YENEEA. The V end was cut by 4 bases, the J end by 2 bases, with 13 bases between. The CDR3 coding sequence is TGTGCCAGCAGCTCAAAAGGCAGGATCACAGATACGCAGTATTTT. Translating gives CASSSKGRITDTQYF.

This rearrangement joins TRBV14 to TRBJ1-2; 12 bases are shared with TRBD1. Germline CDR1 reads SGHDN; CDR2 reads FVKESK. The J segment lost 7 bases and the V segment lost 4 bases, leaving 7 bases of the junction unmatched. There are 15 residues in the CDR3. The CDR3 DNA sequence: TGTGCCAGCAGCCCTCGGGGACAGGGGGCGCCTGGCTACACCTTC. Translated, it gives CASSPRGQGAPGYTF.

V and J are TRBV7-8 and TRBJ2-5; the D gene is possibly TRBD2 (5 bases). The CDR3 runs to 12 residues. Germline CDR1 is SGHVS and CDR2 is FQNEAQ. V lost 11 bases and J 5 bases, leaving 15 bases between the germline ends. The CDR3 coding sequence is TGTGCCGGAGTCGGGATAGGGGAGACCCAGTACTTC. It yields the protein CAGVGIGETQYF.